One T cell receptor beta chain is described in this entry. These data belong to a study of control samples from healthy donors and cancer patients. Profiled with immunoSEQ multiplex PCR; TCRdb holds only in-frame clones, not every one. Among just under 65,000 clones, roughly 85% were seen once, and the ten largest hold 4.5% to 6%. With V trimmed by 6 bases and J by 5 bases, 4 bases remained unmatched. This CDR3 region has 13 residues. CDR1 and CDR2 from the germline V gene are MNHEY and SVGAGI. Sequencing was carried out using blood. The J gene is TRBJ1-3, the V gene TRBV6-5; 7 nucleotides agree with TRBD1. The sequence derives from a man in his forties or fifties in good health. The CDR3: CASSPGQRNTIYF. CDR3 coding DNA: TGTGCCAGCAGCCCGGGACAGAGAAACACCATATATTTT.